The T cell receptor (beta chain) under discussion was sequenced for a study of early T cells in non-severe SARS-CoV-2 infection. Study-wide background: The authors sequenced bulk RNA from unsorted whole blood, leaving chains unpaired.

Looked up from germline, CDR1 is DFQATT and CDR2 is SNEGSKA (reference sequence). The CDR3 length is 12 residues. Deletions cut 1 base from V and 5 bases from J, with 7 bases between. The TCR library protocol was used to attach unique molecular identifiers. These identifiers were attached to individual cDNA molecules. TCRdb re-analysed the 5' RACE reads in MiXCR, keeping a single row per CDR3 protein. The sample has under 85,000 distinct CDR3 sequences, under 15% seen once. The sample holds a few counts of this clonotype. Specimen: whole blood. This clonotype was obtained from an adult who was a healthcare worker with PCR-confirmed SARS-CoV-2 infection or an uninfected control (not recorded which). This chain uses TRBV20-1 with TRBJ2-3; D uncertain. The CDR3 DNA sequence: TGCAGTGCTAGAGGTCGGCAAGATACGCAGTATTTT. This sequence encodes CSARGRQDTQYF.